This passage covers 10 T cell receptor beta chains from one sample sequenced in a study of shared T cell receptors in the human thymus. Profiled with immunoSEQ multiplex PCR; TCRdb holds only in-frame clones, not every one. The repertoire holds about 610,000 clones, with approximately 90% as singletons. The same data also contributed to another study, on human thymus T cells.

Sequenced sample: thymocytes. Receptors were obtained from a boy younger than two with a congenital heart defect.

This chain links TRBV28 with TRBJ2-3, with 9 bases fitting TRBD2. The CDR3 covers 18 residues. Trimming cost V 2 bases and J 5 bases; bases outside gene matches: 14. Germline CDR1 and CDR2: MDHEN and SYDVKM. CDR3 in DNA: TGTGCCAGCAGTTTAAGGGTTCTGTTAGCGGGAGAAATAGATACGCAGTATTTT. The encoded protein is CASSLRVLLAGEIDTQYF.

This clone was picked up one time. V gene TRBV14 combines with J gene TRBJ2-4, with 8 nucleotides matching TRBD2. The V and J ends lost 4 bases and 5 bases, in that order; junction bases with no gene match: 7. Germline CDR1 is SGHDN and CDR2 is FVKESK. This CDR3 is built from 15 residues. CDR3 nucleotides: TGTGCCAGCAGCCCTCGGCGGGGGGTGGAAAACATTCAGTACTTC. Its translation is CASSPRRGVENIQYF. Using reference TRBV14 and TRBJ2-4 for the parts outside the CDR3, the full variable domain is EAGVTQFPSHSVIEKGQTVTLRCDPISGHDNLYWYRRVMGKEIKFLLHFVKESKQDESGMPNNRFLAERTGGTYSTLKVQPAELEDSGVYFCASSPRRGVENIQYFGAGTRLSVL.

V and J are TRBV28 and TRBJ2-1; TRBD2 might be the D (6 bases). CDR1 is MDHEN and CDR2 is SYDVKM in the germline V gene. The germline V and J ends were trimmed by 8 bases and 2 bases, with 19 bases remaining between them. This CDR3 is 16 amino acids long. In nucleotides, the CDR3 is TGTGCCAGCGTACAACGGGGACTCCGAACCTACAATGAGCAGTTCTTC. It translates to CASVQRGLRTYNEQFF. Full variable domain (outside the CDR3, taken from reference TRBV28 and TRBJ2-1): DVKVTQSSRYLVKRTGEKVFLECVQDMDHENMFWYRQDPGLGLRLIYFSYDVKMKEKGDIPEGYSVSREKKERFSLILESASTNQTSMYLCASVQRGLRTYNEQFFGPGTRLTVL.

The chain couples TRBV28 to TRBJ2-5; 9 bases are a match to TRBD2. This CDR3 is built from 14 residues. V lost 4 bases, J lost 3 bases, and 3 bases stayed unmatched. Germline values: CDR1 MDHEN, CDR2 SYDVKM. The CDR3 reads CASSSLAGEETQYF. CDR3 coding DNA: TGTGCCAGCAGTTCCTTAGCGGGAGAAGAGACCCAGTACTTC.

The CDR3 reads CASMETGGGDTQYF. CDR3 DNA: TGTGCCAGCATGGAGACGGGGGGGGGAGATACGCAGTATTTT. The chain uses TRBV28 and TRBJ2-3, with 8 positions matching TRBD2. CDR3 size: 14 residues. The junction had 8 bases not matched to a gene; V was cut back by 7 bases and J by 5 bases. Looked up from germline, CDR1 is MDHEN and CDR2 is SYDVKM.

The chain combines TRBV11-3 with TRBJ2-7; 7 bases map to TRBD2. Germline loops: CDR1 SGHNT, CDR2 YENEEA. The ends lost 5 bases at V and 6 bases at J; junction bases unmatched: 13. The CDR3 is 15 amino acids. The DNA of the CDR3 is TGTGCCAGCAGCAGAGGATGGCGGGAGACCTCCGAGCAGTACTTC. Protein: CASSRGWRETSEQYF.

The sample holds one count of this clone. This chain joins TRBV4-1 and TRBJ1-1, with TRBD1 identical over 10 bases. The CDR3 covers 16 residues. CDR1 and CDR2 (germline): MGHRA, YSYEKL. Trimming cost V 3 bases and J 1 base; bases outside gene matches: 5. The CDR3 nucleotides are TGCGCCAGCAGCCATCACCGGGACAGGGGGAACACTGAAGCTTTCTTT. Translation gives CASSHHRDRGNTEAFF.

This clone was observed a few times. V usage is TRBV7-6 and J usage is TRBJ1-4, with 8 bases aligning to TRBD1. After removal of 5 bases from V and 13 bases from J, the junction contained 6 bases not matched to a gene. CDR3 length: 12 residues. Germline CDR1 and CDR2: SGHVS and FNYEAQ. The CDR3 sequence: CASSLTGGRLFF. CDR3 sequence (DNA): TGTGCCAGCAGCCTCACAGGGGGTAGACTGTTTTTT.

CDR3 protein: CASSRTGRLFYEQYF. CDR3 nucleotides: TGTGCCAGCAGCCGGACAGGGAGACTATTCTACGAGCAGTACTTC. This chain uses TRBV11-3 with TRBJ2-7; 8 bases are a match to TRBD1. J lost 3 bases, V lost 5 bases, and 9 bases had no gene match. The CDR3 runs to 15 residues. Germline lookup yields CDR1 SGHNT and CDR2 YENEEA.

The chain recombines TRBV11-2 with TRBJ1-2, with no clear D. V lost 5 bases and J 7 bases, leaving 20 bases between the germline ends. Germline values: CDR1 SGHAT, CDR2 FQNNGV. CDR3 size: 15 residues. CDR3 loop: CASSDFSTNYSGYTF. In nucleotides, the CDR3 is TGTGCCAGCAGCGACTTCTCAACTAACTACTCTGGCTACACCTTC.